Shown below are 2 T cell receptor beta chains from a single sample sequenced in a study of blood T cell repertoires in COVID-19 (dated by TCRdb to the early 2020s). Receptor libraries were prepared by the immunoSEQ multiplex PCR assay. TCRdb re-hosts the immuneACCESS table, in-frame sequences only. Its copies lack some clones; in the studies checked, an unresolved V gene accounts for under half of them, and the cause for the rest is not known. A total of about 59,000 clones appear in this sample, about 88% of them only once. Roughly 5.3% of the sample is in the top ten clones. Sequenced input: peripheral blood. The receptors originated from a man aged 80 or over in a cohort sampled during active COVID-19.

This chain joins TRBV19 and TRBJ2-6; 7 nucleotides line up with TRBD1. The trim removed 7 bases at V and 4 bases at J, leaving 10 bases unmatched. Germline lookup yields CDR1 LNHDA and CDR2 SQIVND (reference sequence). The CDR3 consists of 16 residues. The CDR3 is CASTSRGTAGANVLTF. Here the CDR3 DNA reads TGTGCCAGTACCTCAAGGGGGACAGCCGGGGCCAACGTCCTGACTTTC.

This clone is medium-sized (0.01 to 0.1%). The chain carries TRBV19 and TRBJ1-5; tentative D call: TRBD1 (5 bases). Germline-derived CDR1 and CDR2 are LNHDA and SQIVND (reference sequence). V was cut by 5 bases and J by 4 bases, with 9 bases left in between. The CDR3 consists of 13 residues. The CDR3 DNA reads TGTGCCAGTAGTCGGACATGGAATCAGCCCCAGCATTTT. This sequence encodes CASSRTWNQPQHF.